The 7 T cell receptor beta chains in this list originate from one sample, sequenced in a study of cytomegalovirus exposure and HLA in healthy donors. A multiplex PCR was run with 60 Vbeta primers and 13 Jbeta primers. TCRdb keeps only in-frame clones here, not all; method: immunoSEQ multiplex PCR. The table has 150,000 to 200,000 clones, approximately 78% seen once. The sample consisted of PBMCs. The receptors stem from a male donor in good health and CMV-seronegative.

V and J are TRBV7-9 and TRBJ2-1, with 10 positions matching TRBD1. With 4 bases clipped from V and 4 bases from J, the junction kept 10 bases outside the gene matches. This CDR3 is 17 amino acids long. In germline, CDR1 is SEHNR, CDR2 FQNEAQ (reference sequence). CDR3 loop: CASSSSLGTGEYNEQFF. In DNA, the CDR3 is TGTGCCAGCAGCTCCAGCCTAGGGACAGGGGAGTACAATGAGCAGTTCTTC.

The V gene is TRBV28, the J gene TRBJ1-1; possibly TRBD1 for D (6 bases). Germline CDR1 MDHEN, CDR2 SYDVKM. V was cut by 5 bases and J by 0 bases, with 10 bases left in between. The CDR3 is 14 amino acids. CDR3 in amino acids: CASSRGGMNTEAFF. The DNA of the CDR3 is TGTGCCAGCAGTAGAGGGGGTATGAACACTGAAGCTTTCTTT.

The genes are TRBV5-6 and TRBJ2-4, with 7 bases aligning to TRBD1. Per germline, CDR1 SGHDT and CDR2 YYEEEE. CDR3 length equals 12 residues. V shed 0 bases, J shed 13 bases, and the junction held 4 bases outside the gene matches. The CDR3 DNA is TGTGCCAGCAGCTTGGGTGACAGGGACCAGTACTTC. It specifies CASSLGDRDQYF.

For this clone: This same CDR3 is encoded by further DNA sequences in the sample. V and J are TRBV6-1 and TRBJ2-7; 12 nucleotides agree with TRBD2. The CDR3 contains 14 residues. V trimming: 8 bases; J trimming: 4 bases; junction bases outside the gene matches: 6. CDR1 and CDR2 (germline): MNHNS, SASEGT. The CDR3, as DNA: TGTGCCAGCGGGCTAGCGGGGGGGCCTTACGAGCAGTACTTC. It yields the protein CASGLAGGPYEQYF.

The chain is built from TRBV5-1 and TRBJ2-6; 8 bases are a match to TRBD1. J lost 5 bases, V lost 4 bases, and 5 bases had no gene match. Germline CDR1 SGHRS, CDR2 YFSETQ. This CDR3 is built from 15 residues. CDR3 DNA: TGCGCCAGCAGCCTACAGGGGGACAGGGCCAACGTCCTGACTTTC. Its translation: CASSLQGDRANVLTF.

This clone was recorded a few times. V and J are TRBV13 and TRBJ1-3; perhaps TRBD1 as D (5 bases). V lost 5 bases to trimming and J lost 0 bases, with 11 bases between them. CDR1 PRHDT and CDR2 FYEKMQ come from the germline V gene (reference sequence). The CDR3 sequence is 15 residues long. The CDR3 protein is CASSKIDSSGNTIYF. CDR3 DNA: TGTGCCAGCAGCAAAATAGACAGCTCTGGAAACACCATATATTTT. Supplemented by reference TRBV13 and TRBJ1-3, the full variable domain reads AAGVIQSPRHLIKEKRETATLKCYPIPRHDTVYWYQQGPGQDPQFLISFYEKMQSDKGSIPDRFSAQQFSDYHSELNMSSLELGDSALYFCASSKIDSSGNTIYFGEGSWLTVV.

The rearrangement uses TRBV28 and TRBJ1-2; D is ambiguous. CDR3 length equals 14 residues. Germline CDR1 and CDR2: MDHEN and SYDVKM. V lost 5 bases, J lost 7 bases, and 17 bases lay in between. CDR3 region: CASSLLHVGAGYTF. CDR3 coding DNA: TGTGCCAGCAGTCTCCTCCACGTAGGAGCTGGCTACACCTTC.